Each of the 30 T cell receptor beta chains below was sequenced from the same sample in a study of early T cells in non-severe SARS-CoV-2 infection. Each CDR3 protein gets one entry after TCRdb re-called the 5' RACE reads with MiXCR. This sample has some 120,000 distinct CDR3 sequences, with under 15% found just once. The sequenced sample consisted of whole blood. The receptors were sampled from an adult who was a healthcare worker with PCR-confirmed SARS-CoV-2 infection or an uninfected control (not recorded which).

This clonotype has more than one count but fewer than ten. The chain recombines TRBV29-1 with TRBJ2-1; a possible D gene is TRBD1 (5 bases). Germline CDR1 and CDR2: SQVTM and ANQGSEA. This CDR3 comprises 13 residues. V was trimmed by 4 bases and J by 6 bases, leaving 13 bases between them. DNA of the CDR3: TGCAGCGTTGGACAGCCTGTCACCAATGAGCAGTTCTTC. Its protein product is CSVGQPVTNEQFF.

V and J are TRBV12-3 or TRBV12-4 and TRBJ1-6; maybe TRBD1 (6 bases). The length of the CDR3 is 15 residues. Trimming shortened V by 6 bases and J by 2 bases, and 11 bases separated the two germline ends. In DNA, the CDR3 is TGTGCCAGCAGCCAAGGGGGTACCTATAATTCACCCCTCCACTTT. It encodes CASSQGGTYNSPLHF.

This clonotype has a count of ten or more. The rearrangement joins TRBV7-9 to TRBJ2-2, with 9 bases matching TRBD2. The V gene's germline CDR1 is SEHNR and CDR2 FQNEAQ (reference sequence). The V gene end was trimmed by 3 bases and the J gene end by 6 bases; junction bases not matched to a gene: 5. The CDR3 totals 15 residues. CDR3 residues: CASSFISGGAGELFF. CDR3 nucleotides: TGTGCCAGCAGCTTTATTAGCGGGGGTGCCGGGGAGCTGTTTTTT.

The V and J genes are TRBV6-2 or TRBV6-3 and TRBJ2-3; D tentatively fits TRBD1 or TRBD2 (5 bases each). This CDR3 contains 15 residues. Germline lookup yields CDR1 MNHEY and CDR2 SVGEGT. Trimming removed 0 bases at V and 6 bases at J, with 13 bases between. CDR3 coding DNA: TGTGCCAGCAGTTACTCGAGGGCAGGGTCGGATACGCAGTATTTT. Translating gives CASSYSRAGSDTQYF.

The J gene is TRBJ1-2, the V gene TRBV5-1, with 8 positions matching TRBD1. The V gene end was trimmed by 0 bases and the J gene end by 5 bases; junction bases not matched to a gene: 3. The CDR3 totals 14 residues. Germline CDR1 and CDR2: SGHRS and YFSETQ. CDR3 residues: CASSLGGQAYGYTF. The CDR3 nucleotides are TGCGCCAGCAGCTTGGGGGGACAGGCTTATGGCTACACCTTC.

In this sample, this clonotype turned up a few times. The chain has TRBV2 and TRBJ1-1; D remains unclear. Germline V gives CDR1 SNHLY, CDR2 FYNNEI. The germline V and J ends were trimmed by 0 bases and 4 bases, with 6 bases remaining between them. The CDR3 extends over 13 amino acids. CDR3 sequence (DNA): TGTGCCAGCAGTGAAGCGGTGGGCACTGAAGCTTTCTTT. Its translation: CASSEAVGTEAFF.

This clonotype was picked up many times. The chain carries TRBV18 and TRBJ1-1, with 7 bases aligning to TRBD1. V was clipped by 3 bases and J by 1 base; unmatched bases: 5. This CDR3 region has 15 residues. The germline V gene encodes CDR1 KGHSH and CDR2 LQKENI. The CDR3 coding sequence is TGTGCCAGCTCACCGCTACAGGGGCGGAACACTGAAGCTTTCTTT. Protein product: CASSPLQGRNTEAFF.

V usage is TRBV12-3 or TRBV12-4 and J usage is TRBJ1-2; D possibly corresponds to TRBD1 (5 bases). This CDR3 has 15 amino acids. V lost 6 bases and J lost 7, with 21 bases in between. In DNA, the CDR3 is TGTGCCAGCAGCACTTACAGATCTTACGGGGGTGGCTACACCTTC. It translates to CASSTYRSYGGGYTF.

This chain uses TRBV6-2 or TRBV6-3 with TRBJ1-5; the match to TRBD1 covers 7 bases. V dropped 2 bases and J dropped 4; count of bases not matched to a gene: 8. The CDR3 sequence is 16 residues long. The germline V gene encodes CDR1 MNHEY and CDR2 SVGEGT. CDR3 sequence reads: CASSYRSTGENQPQHF. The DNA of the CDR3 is TGTGCCAGCAGTTACCGGAGTACAGGGGAGAATCAGCCCCAGCATTTT.

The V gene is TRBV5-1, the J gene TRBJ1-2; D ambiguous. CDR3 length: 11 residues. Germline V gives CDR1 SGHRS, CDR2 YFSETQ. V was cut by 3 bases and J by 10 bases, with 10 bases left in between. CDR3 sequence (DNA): TGCGCCAGCAGCTCTGGCCCGATCTACACCTTC. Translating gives CASSSGPIYTF.

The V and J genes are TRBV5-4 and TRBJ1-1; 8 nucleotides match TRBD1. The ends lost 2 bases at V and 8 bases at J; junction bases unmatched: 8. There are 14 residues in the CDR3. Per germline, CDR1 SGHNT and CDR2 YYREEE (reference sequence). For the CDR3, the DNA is TGTGCCAGCAGCTTACGGACAGGGCAGAGCGAAGCTTTCTTT. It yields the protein CASSLRTGQSEAFF.

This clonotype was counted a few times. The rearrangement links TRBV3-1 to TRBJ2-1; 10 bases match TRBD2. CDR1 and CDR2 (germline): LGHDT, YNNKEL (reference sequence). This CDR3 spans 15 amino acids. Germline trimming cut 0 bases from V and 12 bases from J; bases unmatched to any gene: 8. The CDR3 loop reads CASSQDLAGARRQFF. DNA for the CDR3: TGTGCCAGCAGCCAAGACCTAGCGGGGGCCCGGAGGCAGTTCTTC.

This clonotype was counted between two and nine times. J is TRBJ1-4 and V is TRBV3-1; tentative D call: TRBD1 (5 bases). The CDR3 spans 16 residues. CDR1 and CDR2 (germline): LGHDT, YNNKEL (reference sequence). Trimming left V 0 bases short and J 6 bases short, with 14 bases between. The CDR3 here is CASSQDPQGRDEKLFF. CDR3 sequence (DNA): TGTGCCAGCAGCCAAGACCCTCAGGGAAGGGATGAAAAACTGTTTTTT.

CDR3 nucleotide sequence: TGTGCCAGCAGCTTAGGAGTTCGGTACAGTTACAATGAGCAGTTCTTC. This sequence encodes CASSLGVRYSYNEQFF. This chain connects TRBV7-6 to TRBJ2-1; D is ambiguous. This CDR3 spans 16 amino acids. From germline, CDR1 is SGHVS and CDR2 FNYEAQ. Between the trimmed V and J ends, which lost 1 base and 4 bases, there was a span of 14 bases.

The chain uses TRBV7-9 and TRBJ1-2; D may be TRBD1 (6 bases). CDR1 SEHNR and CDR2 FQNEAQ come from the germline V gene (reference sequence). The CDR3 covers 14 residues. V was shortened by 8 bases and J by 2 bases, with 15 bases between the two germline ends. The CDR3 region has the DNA TGTGCCAGCTGGTCCGGGACACCAAACTATGGCTACACCTTC. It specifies CASWSGTPNYGYTF.

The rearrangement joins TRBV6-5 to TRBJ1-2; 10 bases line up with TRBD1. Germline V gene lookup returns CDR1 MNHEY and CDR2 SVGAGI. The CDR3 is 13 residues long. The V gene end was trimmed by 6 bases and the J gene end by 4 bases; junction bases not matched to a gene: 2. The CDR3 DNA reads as TGTGCCAGCAGGAGGACAGGGGGCTATGGCTACACCTTC. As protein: CASRRTGGYGYTF.

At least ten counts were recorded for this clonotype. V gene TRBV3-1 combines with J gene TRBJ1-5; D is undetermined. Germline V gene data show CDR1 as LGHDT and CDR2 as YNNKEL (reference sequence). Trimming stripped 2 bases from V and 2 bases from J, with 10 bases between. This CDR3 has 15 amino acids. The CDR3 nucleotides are TGTGCCAGCAGCCAAAGGCCAGGCGGCAATCAGCCCCAGCATTTT. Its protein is CASSQRPGGNQPQHF.

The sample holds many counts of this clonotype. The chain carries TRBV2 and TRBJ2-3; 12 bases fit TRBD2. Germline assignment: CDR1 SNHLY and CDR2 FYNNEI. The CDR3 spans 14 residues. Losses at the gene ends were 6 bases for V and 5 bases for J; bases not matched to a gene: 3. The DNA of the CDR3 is TGTGCCAGCAGACCTAGCGGGGGGGGAGATACGCAGTATTTT. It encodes CASRPSGGGDTQYF. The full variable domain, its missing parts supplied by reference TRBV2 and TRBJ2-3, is EPEVTQTPSHQVTQMGQEVILRCVPISNHLYFYWYRQILGQKVEFLVSFYNNEISEKSEIFDDQFSVERPDGSNFTLKIRSTKLEDSAMYFCASRPSGGGDTQYFGPGTRLTVL.

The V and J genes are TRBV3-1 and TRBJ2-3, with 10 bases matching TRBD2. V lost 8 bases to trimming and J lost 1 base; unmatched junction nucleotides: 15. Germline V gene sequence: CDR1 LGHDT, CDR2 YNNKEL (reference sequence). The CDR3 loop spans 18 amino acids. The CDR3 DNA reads TGTGCCAGCGGCCCCCCCGGGACTAGCGAAACCCGCACAGATACGCAGTATTTT. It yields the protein CASGPPGTSETRTDTQYF.

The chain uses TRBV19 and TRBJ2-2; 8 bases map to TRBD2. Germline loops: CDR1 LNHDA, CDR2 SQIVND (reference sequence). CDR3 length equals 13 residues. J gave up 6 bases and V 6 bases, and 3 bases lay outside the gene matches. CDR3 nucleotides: TGTGCCAGTAGGGGACTAGGATCCGGGGAGCTGTTTTTT. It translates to CASRGLGSGELFF.

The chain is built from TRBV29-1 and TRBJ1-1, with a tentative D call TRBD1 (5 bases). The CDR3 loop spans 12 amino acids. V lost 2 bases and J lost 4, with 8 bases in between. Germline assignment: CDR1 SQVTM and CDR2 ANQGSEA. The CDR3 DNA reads TGCAGCGTTGAATCCGGGGGCACTGAAGCTTTCTTT. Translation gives CSVESGGTEAFF.

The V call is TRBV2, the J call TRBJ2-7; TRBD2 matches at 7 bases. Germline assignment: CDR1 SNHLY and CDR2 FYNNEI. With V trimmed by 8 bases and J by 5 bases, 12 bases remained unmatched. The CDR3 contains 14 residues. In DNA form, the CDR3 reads TGTGCCAGCGTGGAGGGAGGGGTAGGCGACGAGCAGTACTTC. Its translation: CASVEGGVGDEQYF.

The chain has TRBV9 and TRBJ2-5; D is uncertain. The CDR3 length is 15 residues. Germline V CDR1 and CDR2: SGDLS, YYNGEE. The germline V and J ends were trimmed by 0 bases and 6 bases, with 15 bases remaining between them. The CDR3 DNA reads TGTGCCAGCAGCGTAGCTGGTAGGGAATGGCAGACCCAGTACTTC. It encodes CASSVAGREWQTQYF.

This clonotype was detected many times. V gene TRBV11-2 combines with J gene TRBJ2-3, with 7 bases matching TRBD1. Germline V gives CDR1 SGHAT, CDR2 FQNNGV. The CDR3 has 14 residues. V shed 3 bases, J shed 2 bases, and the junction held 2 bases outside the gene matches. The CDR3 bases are TGTGCCAGCAGCTTGGACAGGCTCACAGATACGCAGTATTTT. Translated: CASSLDRLTDTQYF. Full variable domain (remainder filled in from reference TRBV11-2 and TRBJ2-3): EAGVAQSPRYKIIEKRQSVAFWCNPISGHATLYWYQQILGQGPKLLIQFQNNGVVDDSQLPKDRFSAERLKGVDSTLKIQPAKLEDSAVYLCASSLDRLTDTQYFGPGTRLTVL.

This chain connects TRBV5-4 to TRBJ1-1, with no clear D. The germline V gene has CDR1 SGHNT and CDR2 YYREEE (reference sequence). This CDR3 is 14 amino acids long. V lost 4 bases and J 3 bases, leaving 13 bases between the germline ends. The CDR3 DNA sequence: TGTGCCAGCAGCCGGGGAGCTAGAGACACTGAAGCTTTCTTT. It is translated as CASSRGARDTEAFF.

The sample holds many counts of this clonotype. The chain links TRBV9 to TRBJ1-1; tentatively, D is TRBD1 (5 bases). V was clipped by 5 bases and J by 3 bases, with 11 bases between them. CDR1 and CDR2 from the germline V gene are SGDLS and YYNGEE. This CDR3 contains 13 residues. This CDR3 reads CASSAWGDTEAFF. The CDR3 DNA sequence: TGTGCCAGCAGTGCATGGGGGGACACTGAAGCTTTCTTT.

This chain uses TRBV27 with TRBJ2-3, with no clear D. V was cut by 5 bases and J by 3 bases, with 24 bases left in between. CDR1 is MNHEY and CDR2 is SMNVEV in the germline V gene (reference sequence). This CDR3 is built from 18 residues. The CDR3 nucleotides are TGTGCCAGCAGTCTCGCCTTCGGACGAAGACATTTTACAGATACGCAGTATTTT. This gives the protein CASSLAFGRRHFTDTQYF.

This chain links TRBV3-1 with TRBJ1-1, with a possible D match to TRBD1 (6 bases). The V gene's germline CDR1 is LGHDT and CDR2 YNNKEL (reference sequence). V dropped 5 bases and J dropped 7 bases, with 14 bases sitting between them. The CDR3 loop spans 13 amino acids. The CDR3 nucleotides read TGTGCCAGCAGCAGCCTGCGGGGGCTTGAAGCTTTCTTT. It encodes CASSSLRGLEAFF.

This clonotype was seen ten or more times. CDR3 residues: CASSFRWRYQETQYF. The CDR3 DNA is TGTGCCAGCAGCTTCAGGTGGCGGTACCAAGAGACCCAGTACTTC. The gene calls are TRBV11-2 and TRBJ2-5; D uncertain. The germline V gene encodes CDR1 SGHAT and CDR2 FQNNGV. V shed 3 bases and J shed 0 bases, with 11 bases lying between them. The CDR3 covers 15 residues.

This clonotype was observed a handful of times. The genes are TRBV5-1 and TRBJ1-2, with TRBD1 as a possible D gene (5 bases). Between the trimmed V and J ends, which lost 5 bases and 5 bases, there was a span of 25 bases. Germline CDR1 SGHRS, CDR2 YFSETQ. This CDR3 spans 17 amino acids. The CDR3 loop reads CASSPERGKPSEYGYTF. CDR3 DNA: TGCGCCAGCAGTCCGGAGCGGGGGAAACCCAGCGAGTATGGCTACACCTTC.